These T cell receptor beta chains were read from a single sample in a study of shared clonotypes between healthy human individuals. TCRdb's copy holds only in-frame clones and misses some; the assay was immunoSEQ multiplex PCR. The profile shows around 700,000 clones, approximately 73% of them singletons. The material sequenced was memory CD4+ T cells sorted from blood. These receptors were taken from a woman in her thirties in good health. Both conserved end residues are part of each CDR3. D genes are given only for firm matches. Size is stated for part of the rows, as once, few or many counts, or as a class when the clone is expanded.

D gene,clone size,V gene,J gene,CDR3 protein,CDR3 DNA
.,.,TRBV5-1,TRBJ1-5,CASSLDGQGYQPQHF,TGCGCCAGCAGCTTGGACGGGCAGGGGTATCAGCCCCAGCATTTT
.,few,TRBV18,TRBJ1-2,CASSPTFGDDTLGGYTF,TGTGCCAGCTCACCAACGTTCGGGGACGACACTTTAGGGGGCTACACCTTC
.,.,TRBV19,TRBJ2-7,CASSLLGSRDEQYF,TGTGCCAGTAGCCTCCTAGGATCCAGAGACGAGCAGTACTTC
.,.,TRBV5-1,TRBJ1-1,CASSFSAGEAFF,TGCGCCAGCAGCTTTTCGGCAGGGGAAGCTTTCTTT
TRBD1,.,TRBV27,TRBJ2-3,CASRAGTGGPDTQYF,TGTGCCAGCAGGGCCGGGACAGGGGGCCCAGATACGCAGTATTTT
.,once,TRBV28,TRBJ2-3,CASSSRSSGTDTQYF,TGTGCCAGCAGTTCCAGATCTAGCGGCACAGATACGCAGTATTTT
.,.,TRBV9,TRBJ2-1,CASSVGEGGPRSYNEQFF,TGTGCCAGCAGCGTAGGAGAGGGAGGCCCACGCTCCTACAATGAGCAGTTCTTC
.,.,TRBV6-5,TRBJ1-1,CASSYWGVGLNTEAFF,TGTGCCAGCAGTTATTGGGGGGTTGGGTTGAACACTGAAGCTTTCTTT
TRBD1,.,TRBV5-6,TRBJ2-7,CASSLMGQGVYEQYF,TGTGCCAGCAGCTTGATGGGACAGGGAGTCTACGAGCAGTACTTC
.,.,TRBV6-1,TRBJ1-3,CASREQGRNGNTIYF,TGTGCCAGCAGGGAACAGGGAAGGAACGGAAACACCATATATTTT
.,few,TRBV28,TRBJ1-2,CASTPPGVEGYTF,TGTGCCAGCACTCCTCCGGGGGTAGAGGGCTACACCTTC
TRBD1,.,TRBV29-1,TRBJ1-4,CSVQGAGEKLFF,TGCAGCGTTCAGGGGGCAGGGGAAAAACTGTTTTTT
.,.,TRBV4-1,TRBJ2-1,CASSQESRVEEQFF,TGCGCCAGCAGCCAAGAATCCCGAGTGGAAGAGCAGTTCTTC